These 22 T cell receptor beta chains originate from one sample sequenced in a study of T cells in localized non-small cell lung cancer. Profiling relied on immunoSEQ multiplex PCR, and the TCRdb table lists in-frame clones only, not all of them. The sample has tens of thousands of clones, roughly 80% seen once; the top ten hold roughly 4.9%. Sequencing was performed on PBMCs, taken before any cancer treatment. All receptors come from a woman aged 40-75 years with stage II lung adenocarcinoma.

The chain has TRBV7-2 and TRBJ1-3; D ambiguous. Germline assignment: CDR1 SGHTA and CDR2 FQGNSA. Trimming left V 1 base short and J 3 bases short, with 13 bases between. The CDR3 is 16 amino acids. CDR3 loop: CASSLGYLGNGNTIYF. DNA for the CDR3: TGTGCCAGCAGCTTAGGTTATCTGGGGAATGGAAACACCATATATTTT.

The V call is TRBV19, the J call TRBJ2-7; 10 positions match TRBD1. CDR1 is LNHDA, CDR2 SQIVND, per germline (reference sequence). The CDR3 runs to 15 residues. V gave up 2 bases and J gave up 4 bases; unmatched junction bases: 5. DNA of the CDR3: TGTGCCAGTAGTATAAGGGACAGGGGAGAGTACGAGCAGTACTTC. Translating gives CASSIRDRGEYEQYF.

This sequence joins TRBV27 and TRBJ1-4; no firm D call. Germline V gene sequence: CDR1 MNHEY, CDR2 SMNVEV (reference sequence). The V end was cut by 3 bases, the J end by 8 bases, with 22 bases between. The CDR3 totals 17 residues. CDR3 region: CASSFYPSTGGGEKLFF. CDR3 in DNA: TGTGCCAGCAGTTTTTACCCCTCGACGGGAGGTGGAGAAAAACTGTTTTTT.

This chain connects TRBV27 to TRBJ2-3; D not certain. Germline V gene sequence: CDR1 MNHEY, CDR2 SMNVEV (reference sequence). The ends were cut back, 5 bases at V and 6 bases at J, with 12 bases in the middle. This CDR3 has 13 amino acids. CDR3 sequence reads: CASSPPFVDTQYF. In DNA, the CDR3 is TGTGCCAGCAGTCCCCCGTTTGTGGATACGCAGTATTTT.

This clone was recorded a few times. The chain employs TRBV7-3 and TRBJ1-1; perhaps TRBD1 as D (5 bases). Trimming cost V 5 bases and J 1 base, with 8 bases left between them. The CDR3 sequence is 13 residues long. Germline CDR1 SGHTA, CDR2 FQGTGA. CDR3 loop: CASSQGRNTEAFF. Written as DNA, the CDR3 is TGTGCCAGCAGCCAGGGACGGAACACTGAAGCTTTCTTT.

This clone was found once. The V gene is TRBV27, the J gene TRBJ2-6; unclear D gene. This CDR3 contains 17 residues. V was cut by 4 bases and J by 0 bases, with 13 bases left in between. Germline V gene sequence: CDR1 MNHEY, CDR2 SMNVEV (reference sequence). CDR3 region: CASSSPTQSSGANVLTF. The CDR3 DNA sequence: TGTGCCAGCAGTTCCCCTACACAGAGCTCTGGGGCCAACGTCCTGACTTTC. Using reference TRBV27 and TRBJ2-6 for the parts outside the CDR3, the full variable domain is EAQVTQNPRYLITVTGKKLTVTCSQNMNHEYMSWYRQDPGLGLRQIYYSMNVEVTDKGDVPEGYKVSRKEKRNFPLILESPSPNQTSLYFCASSSPTQSSGANVLTFGAGSRLTVL.

With regard to this clone: This CDR3 is also generated by other DNA sequences in the sample. The chain couples TRBV29-1 to TRBJ2-7, with a possible D match to TRBD1 (6 bases). The V gene lost 6 bases and the J gene lost 2 bases, with 8 bases spanning the gap. CDR3 length: 11 amino acids. Germline assignment: CDR1 SQVTM and CDR2 ANQGSEA. CDR3 residues: CSVRDTYEQYF. CDR3 DNA: TGCAGCGTCCGGGACACCTACGAGCAGTACTTC.

V is TRBV9 and J is TRBJ1-5; D gene uncertain. V was shortened by 4 bases and J by 5 bases, with 13 bases between the two germline ends. The CDR3 covers 14 residues. Germline assignment: CDR1 SGDLS and CDR2 YYNGEE. In nucleotides, the CDR3 is TGTGCCAGCAGCCTGGGGTGGGATTATCAGCCCCAGCATTTT. It codes for CASSLGWDYQPQHF.

The CDR3 protein is CASSLSGGWNSPLHF. In nucleotides, the CDR3 is TGTGCCAGCAGTTTATCGGGGGGGTGGAATTCACCCCTCCACTTT. The V and J genes are TRBV27 and TRBJ1-6; the D gene is possibly TRBD1 (5 bases). Germline values: CDR1 MNHEY, CDR2 SMNVEV (reference sequence). This CDR3 is built from 15 residues. Trimming stripped 0 bases from V and 7 bases from J, with 10 bases between.

The table lists this clone with a few counts. The chain couples TRBV29-1 to TRBJ1-2, with D hard to call. Germline-derived CDR1 and CDR2 are SQVTM and ANQGSEA. Trimming removed 8 bases at V and 1 base at J, with 14 bases between. The CDR3 runs to 13 residues. The CDR3 DNA follows: TGCAGCTTCTCCGACCGGAATAACTATGGCTACACCTTC. Amino acid sequence: CSFSDRNNYGYTF.

V gene TRBV18 combines with J gene TRBJ1-2; D unclear. The germline V gene encodes CDR1 KGHSH and CDR2 LQKENI. This CDR3 has 12 amino acids. Trimming cost V 1 base and J 5 bases, with 5 bases left between them. Here the CDR3 reads CASSPQEYGYTF. DNA for the CDR3: TGTGCCAGCTCACCACAGGAATATGGCTACACCTTC.

The rearrangement joins TRBV5-4 to TRBJ2-6; D gene uncertain. Trimming stripped 0 bases from V and 3 bases from J, with 7 bases between. The germline gives CDR1 SGHNT, CDR2 YYREEE (reference sequence). CDR3 length: 15 residues. CDR3 sequence: CASSLASGGANVLTF. DNA of the CDR3: TGTGCCAGCAGCTTGGCCTCCGGTGGGGCCAACGTCCTGACTTTC. The full variable domain, rest sourced from reference TRBV5-4 and TRBJ2-6, is ETGVTQSPTHLIKTRGQQVTLRCSSQSGHNTVSWYQQALGQGPQFIFQYYREEENGRGNFPPRFSGLQFPNYSSELNVNALELDDSALYLCASSLASGGANVLTFGAGSRLTVL.

This chain links TRBV30 with TRBJ2-1; 10 bases align to TRBD2. J was trimmed by 9 bases and V by 3 bases; bases with no gene match: 11. The CDR3 runs 15 residues. CDR1 GTSNPN and CDR2 SVGIG come from the germline V gene (reference sequence). The CDR3 spells CAWRKSRLAGVEQFF. The CDR3 nucleotides are TGTGCCTGGAGAAAATCCCGTCTAGCGGGGGTTGAGCAGTTCTTC.

V and J are TRBV30 and TRBJ1-1; D unresolved. Trimming took 2 bases from V and 5 from J, leaving 12 bases between them. Germline assignment: CDR1 GTSNPN and CDR2 SVGIG (reference sequence). The CDR3 extends over 13 amino acids. The DNA of the CDR3 is TGTGCCTGGAGTAGAAGGGAAAGGACTGAAGCTTTCTTT. It translates to CAWSRRERTEAFF.

In this sample, this clone turned up once. The V gene is TRBV7-9, the J gene TRBJ2-5, with D maybe TRBD2 (5 bases). The J call is uncertain, as TRBJ2-7 better fits the DNA end. CDR1 SEHNR and CDR2 FQNEAQ come from the germline V gene (reference sequence). CDR3 length: 14 amino acids. CDR3 sequence: CASSALLTGYEQYF. CDR3 sequence (DNA): TGTGCCAGCAGCGCCCTATTGACGGGATACGAGCAGTACTTC.

There are a few counts of this clone. The V gene is TRBV29-1, the J gene TRBJ1-1; 8 nucleotides agree with TRBD1. The CDR3 covers 13 residues. Per germline, CDR1 SQVTM and CDR2 ANQGSEA. J was trimmed by 10 bases and V by 4 bases; bases with no gene match: 11. Written as DNA, the CDR3 is TGCAGCGTTGGAGATGGGCAGGGGGCCGGAGCTTTCTTT. It specifies CSVGDGQGAGAFF. The entire variable domain, with the rest obtained from reference TRBV29-1 and TRBJ1-1, is as follows: SAVISQKPSRDICQRGTSLTIQCQVDSQVTMMFWYRQQPGQSLTLIATANQGSEATYESGFVIDKFPISRPNLTFSTLTVSNMSPEDSSIYLCSVGDGQGAGAFFGQGTRLTVV.

V gene TRBV27 combines with J gene TRBJ2-7; either TRBD1 or TRBD2 may supply D (6 bases each). V dropped 3 bases and J dropped 0 bases, with 12 bases sitting between them. Germline CDR1 MNHEY, CDR2 SMNVEV (reference sequence). There are 15 residues in the CDR3. This CDR3 is CASSFGGDTSYEQYF. For the CDR3, the DNA is TGTGCCAGCAGTTTTGGAGGGGACACCTCCTACGAGCAGTACTTC.

The chain couples TRBV10-3 to TRBJ2-5; 9 bases align to TRBD2. The CDR3 length is 14 residues. The germline V gene has CDR1 ENHRY and CDR2 SYGVKD. With 3 bases clipped from V and 1 base from J, the junction kept 0 bases outside the gene matches. The CDR3 nucleotides read TGTGCCATCAGTGAACTAGCGGGCCAAGAGACCCAGTACTTC. Residues: CAISELAGQETQYF.

This clone occurred a few times. V gene TRBV9 combines with J gene TRBJ1-1; 7 bases are shared with TRBD1. V lost 3 bases, J lost 1 base, and 0 bases stayed unmatched. This CDR3 has 13 amino acids. CDR1 and CDR2 (germline): SGDLS, YYNGEE. The CDR3 is CASSAGGNTEAFF. CDR3 bases: TGTGCCAGCAGCGCAGGGGGGAACACTGAAGCTTTCTTT.

The chain is built from TRBV6-1 and TRBJ2-7; weak D call: TRBD2 (5 bases). Germline V gene sequence: CDR1 MNHNS, CDR2 SASEGT. The CDR3 loop spans 12 amino acids. Trimming left V 5 bases short and J 5 bases short, with 10 bases between. The DNA of the CDR3 is TGTGCCAGCAGTCCGCTCGGGGACGAGCAGTACTTC. This translates into CASSPLGDEQYF.

The chain recombines TRBV9 with TRBJ1-1, with TRBD1 identical over 9 bases. The germline gives CDR1 SGDLS, CDR2 YYNGEE. The CDR3 sequence is 16 residues long. Germline trimming cut 4 bases from V and 6 bases from J; bases unmatched to any gene: 13. The CDR3 reads CASSQGQGSPTAEAFF. The CDR3, as DNA: TGTGCCAGCAGCCAAGGACAGGGGTCACCTACGGCTGAAGCTTTCTTT.

The chain uses TRBV6-6 and TRBJ1-2; a possible D gene is TRBD1 (6 bases). The CDR3 consists of 12 residues. From germline, CDR1 is MNHNY and CDR2 SVGAGI (reference sequence). V was trimmed by 2 bases and J by 8 bases, leaving 9 bases between them. The CDR3 loop is CASSYGGLGYTF. The CDR3 nucleotides read TGTGCCAGCAGTTACGGGGGCCTGGGCTACACCTTC.